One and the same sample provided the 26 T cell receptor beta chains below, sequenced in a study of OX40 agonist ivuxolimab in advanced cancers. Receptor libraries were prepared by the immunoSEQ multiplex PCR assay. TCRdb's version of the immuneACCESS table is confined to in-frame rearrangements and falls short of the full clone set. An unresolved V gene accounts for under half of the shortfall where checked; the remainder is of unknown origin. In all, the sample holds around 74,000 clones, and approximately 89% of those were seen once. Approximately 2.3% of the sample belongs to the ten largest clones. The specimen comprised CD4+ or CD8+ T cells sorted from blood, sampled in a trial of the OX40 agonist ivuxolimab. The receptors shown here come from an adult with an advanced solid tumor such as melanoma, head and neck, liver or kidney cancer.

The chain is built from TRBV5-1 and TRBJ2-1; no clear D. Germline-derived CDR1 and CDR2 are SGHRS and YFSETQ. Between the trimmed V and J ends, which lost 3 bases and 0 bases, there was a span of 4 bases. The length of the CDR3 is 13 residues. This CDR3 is CASSSLSYNEQFF. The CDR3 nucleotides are TGCGCCAGCAGCTCGCTCTCCTACAATGAGCAGTTCTTC. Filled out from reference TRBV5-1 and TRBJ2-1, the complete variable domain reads KAGVTQTPRYLIKTRGQQVTLSCSPISGHRSVSWYQQTPGQGLQFLFEYFSETQRNKGNFPGRFSGRQFSNSRSEMNVSTLELGDSALYLCASSSLSYNEQFFGPGTRLTVL.

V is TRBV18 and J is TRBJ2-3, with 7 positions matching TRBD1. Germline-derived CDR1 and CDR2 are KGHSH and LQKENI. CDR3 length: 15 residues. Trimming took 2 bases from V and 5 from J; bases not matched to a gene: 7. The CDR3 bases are TGTGCCAGCTCACCAGAGGCAGGGGGTGAAGATACGCAGTATTTT. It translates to CASSPEAGGEDTQYF.

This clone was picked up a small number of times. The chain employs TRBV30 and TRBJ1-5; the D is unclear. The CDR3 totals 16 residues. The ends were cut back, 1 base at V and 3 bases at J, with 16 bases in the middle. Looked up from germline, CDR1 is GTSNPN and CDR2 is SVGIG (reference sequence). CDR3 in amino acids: CAWSGARLALNQPQHF. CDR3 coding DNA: TGTGCCTGGAGTGGCGCCCGCCTGGCCCTCAATCAGCCCCAGCATTTT.

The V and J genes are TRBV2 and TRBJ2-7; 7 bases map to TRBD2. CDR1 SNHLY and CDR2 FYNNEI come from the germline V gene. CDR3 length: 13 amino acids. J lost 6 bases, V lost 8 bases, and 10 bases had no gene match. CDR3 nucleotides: TGTGCCAGCCTCCCTCCAGGGAGGGGCGAGCAGTACTTC. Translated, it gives CASLPPGRGEQYF.

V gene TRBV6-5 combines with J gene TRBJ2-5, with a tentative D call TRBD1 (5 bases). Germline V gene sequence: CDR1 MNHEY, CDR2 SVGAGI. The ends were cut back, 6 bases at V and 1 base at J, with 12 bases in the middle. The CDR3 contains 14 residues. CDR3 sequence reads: CASRTDSPQETQYF. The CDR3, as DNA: TGTGCCAGCAGAACAGACAGTCCCCAAGAGACCCAGTACTTC.

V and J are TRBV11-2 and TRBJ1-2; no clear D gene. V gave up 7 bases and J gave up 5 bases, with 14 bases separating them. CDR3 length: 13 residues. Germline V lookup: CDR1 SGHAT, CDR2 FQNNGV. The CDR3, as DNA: TGTGCCAGCAAAGGAGCCTCCGAGTATGGCTACACCTTC. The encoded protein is CASKGASEYGYTF.

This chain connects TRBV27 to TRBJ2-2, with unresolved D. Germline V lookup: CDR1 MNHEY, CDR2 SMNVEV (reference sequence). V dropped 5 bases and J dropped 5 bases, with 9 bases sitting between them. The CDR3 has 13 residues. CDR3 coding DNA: TGTGCCAGCAGTCACCGGAGAACCGGGGAGCTGTTTTTT. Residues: CASSHRRTGELFF.

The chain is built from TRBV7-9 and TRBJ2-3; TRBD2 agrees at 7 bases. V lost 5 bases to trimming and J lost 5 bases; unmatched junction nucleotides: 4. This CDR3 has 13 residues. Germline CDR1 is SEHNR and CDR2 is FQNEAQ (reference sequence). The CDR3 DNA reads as TGTGCCAGCAGCCCCCCGGGGGGAGATACGCAGTATTTT. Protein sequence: CASSPPGGDTQYF.

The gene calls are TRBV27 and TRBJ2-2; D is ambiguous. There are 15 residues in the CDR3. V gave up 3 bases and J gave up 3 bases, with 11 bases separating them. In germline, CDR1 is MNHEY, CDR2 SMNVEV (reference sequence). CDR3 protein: CASSFRLQHTGELFF. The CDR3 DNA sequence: TGTGCCAGCAGTTTCCGTCTACAACACACCGGGGAGCTGTTTTTT.

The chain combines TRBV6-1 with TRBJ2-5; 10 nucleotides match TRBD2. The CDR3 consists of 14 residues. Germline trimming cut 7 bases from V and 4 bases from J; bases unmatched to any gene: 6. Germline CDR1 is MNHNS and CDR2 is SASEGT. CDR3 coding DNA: TGTGCCAGCACCCGGACTAGCGGCGGAGAGACCCAGTACTTC. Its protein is CASTRTSGGETQYF.

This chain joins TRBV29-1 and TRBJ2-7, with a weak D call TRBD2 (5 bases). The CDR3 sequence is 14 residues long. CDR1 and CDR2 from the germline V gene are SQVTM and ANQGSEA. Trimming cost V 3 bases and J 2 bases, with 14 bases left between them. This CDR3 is CSVEGASPAYEQYF. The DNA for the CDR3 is TGCAGCGTTGAGGGAGCCTCCCCGGCCTACGAGCAGTACTTC.

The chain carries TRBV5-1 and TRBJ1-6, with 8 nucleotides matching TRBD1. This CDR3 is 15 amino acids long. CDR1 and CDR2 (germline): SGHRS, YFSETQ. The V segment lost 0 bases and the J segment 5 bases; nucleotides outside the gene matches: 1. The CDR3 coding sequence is TGCGCCAGCAGCTTGGGACAGGGGAATAATTCACCCCTCCACTTT. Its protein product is CASSLGQGNNSPLHF.

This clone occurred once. The CDR3 DNA reads as TGTGCCTGGAGTGTACTTAGAAGGGGAAGGAACACTGAAGCTTTCTTT. Its protein product is CAWSVLRRGRNTEAFF. The rearrangement joins TRBV30 to TRBJ1-1, with D possibly being TRBD1 (5 bases). Germline V gives CDR1 GTSNPN, CDR2 SVGIG (reference sequence). The CDR3 is 16 residues long. Trimming took 0 bases from V and 1 from J, leaving 15 bases between them. Full variable domain (missing parts from reference TRBV30 and TRBJ1-1): SQTIHQWPATLVQPVGSPLSLECTVEGTSNPNLYWYRQAAGRGLQLLFYSVGIGQISSEVPQNLSASRPQDRQFILSSKKLLLSDSGFYLCAWSVLRRGRNTEAFFGQGTRLTVV.

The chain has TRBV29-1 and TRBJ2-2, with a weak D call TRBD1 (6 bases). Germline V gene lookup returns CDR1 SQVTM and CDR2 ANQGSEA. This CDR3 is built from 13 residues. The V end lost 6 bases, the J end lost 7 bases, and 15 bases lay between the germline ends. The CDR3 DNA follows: TGCAGCGTCACACAGGGCGGGTACGGGGAGCTGTTTTTT. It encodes CSVTQGGYGELFF.

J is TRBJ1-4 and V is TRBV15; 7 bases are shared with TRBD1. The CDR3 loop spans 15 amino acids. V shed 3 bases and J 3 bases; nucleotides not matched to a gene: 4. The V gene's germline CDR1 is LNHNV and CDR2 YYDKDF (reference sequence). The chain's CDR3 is CATSRDGQANEKLFF. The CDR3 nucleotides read TGTGCCACCAGCAGGGACGGACAGGCTAATGAAAAACTGTTTTTT.

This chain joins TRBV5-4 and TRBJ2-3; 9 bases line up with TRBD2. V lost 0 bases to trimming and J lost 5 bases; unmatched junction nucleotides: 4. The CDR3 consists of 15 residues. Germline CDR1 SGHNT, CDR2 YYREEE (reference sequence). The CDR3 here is CASSLASGNIDTQYF. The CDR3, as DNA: TGTGCCAGCAGCTTGGCTAGCGGGAATATAGATACGCAGTATTTT.

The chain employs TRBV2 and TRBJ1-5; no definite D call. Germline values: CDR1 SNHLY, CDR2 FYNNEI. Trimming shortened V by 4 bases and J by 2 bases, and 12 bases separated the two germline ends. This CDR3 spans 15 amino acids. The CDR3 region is CASSARRLGNQPQHF. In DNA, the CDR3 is TGTGCCAGCAGTGCCAGGAGGTTGGGCAATCAGCCCCAGCATTTT.

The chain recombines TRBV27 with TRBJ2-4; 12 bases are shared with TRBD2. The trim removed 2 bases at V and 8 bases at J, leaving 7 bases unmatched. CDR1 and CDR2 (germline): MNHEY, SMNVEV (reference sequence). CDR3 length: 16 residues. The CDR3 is CASSLASSGRAYIQYF. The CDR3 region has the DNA TGTGCCAGCAGTTTAGCTTCTAGCGGGAGGGCGTACATTCAGTACTTC.

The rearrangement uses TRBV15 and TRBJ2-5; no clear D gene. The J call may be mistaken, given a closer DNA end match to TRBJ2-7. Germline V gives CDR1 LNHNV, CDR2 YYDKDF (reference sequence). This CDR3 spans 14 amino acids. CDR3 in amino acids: CATSRRQASYEQYF. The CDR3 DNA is TGTGCCACCAGCAGGCGCCAGGCCTCCTACGAGCAGTACTTC.

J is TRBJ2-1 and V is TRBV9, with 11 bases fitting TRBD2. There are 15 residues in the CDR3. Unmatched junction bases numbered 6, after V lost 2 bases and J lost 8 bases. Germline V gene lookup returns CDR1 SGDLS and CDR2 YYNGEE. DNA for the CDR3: TGTGCCAGCAGCGTGGGTAGCGGGAGGGCCTATGAGCAGTTCTTC. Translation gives CASSVGSGRAYEQFF.

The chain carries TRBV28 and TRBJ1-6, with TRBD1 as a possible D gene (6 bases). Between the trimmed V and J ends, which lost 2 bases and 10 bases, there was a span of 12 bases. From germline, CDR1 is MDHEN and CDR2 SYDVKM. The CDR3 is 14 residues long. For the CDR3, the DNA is TGTGCCAGCAGTTTAGTACAGGGAGGATCACCCCTCCACTTT. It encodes CASSLVQGGSPLHF.

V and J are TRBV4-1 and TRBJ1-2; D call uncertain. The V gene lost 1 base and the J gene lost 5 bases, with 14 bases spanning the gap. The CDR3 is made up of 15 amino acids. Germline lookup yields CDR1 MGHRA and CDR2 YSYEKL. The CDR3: CASSQVEQDIYGYTF. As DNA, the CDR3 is TGCGCCAGCAGCCAAGTGGAACAAGACATTTATGGCTACACCTTC.

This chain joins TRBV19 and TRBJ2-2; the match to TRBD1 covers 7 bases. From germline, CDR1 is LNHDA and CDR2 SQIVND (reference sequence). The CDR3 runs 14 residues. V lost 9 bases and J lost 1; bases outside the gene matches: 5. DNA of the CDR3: TGTGCCAGCATAGACAGGGTGAACACCGGGGAGCTGTTTTTT. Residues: CASIDRVNTGELFF.

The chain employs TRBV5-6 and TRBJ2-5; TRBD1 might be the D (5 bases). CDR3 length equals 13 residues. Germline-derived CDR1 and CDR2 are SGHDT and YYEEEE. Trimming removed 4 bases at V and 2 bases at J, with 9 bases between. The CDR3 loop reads CASSGRAQETQYF. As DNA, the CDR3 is TGTGCCAGCAGCGGCAGGGCACAAGAGACCCAGTACTTC.

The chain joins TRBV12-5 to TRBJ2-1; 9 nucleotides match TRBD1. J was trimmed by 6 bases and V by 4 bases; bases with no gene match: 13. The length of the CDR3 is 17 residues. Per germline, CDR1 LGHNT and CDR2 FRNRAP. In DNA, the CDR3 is TGTGCTAGTGGTTCGTCACCGGGACAGGGTCGTGGCAATGAGCAGTTCTTC. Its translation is CASGSSPGQGRGNEQFF. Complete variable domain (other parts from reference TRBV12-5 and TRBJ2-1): DARVTQTPRHKVTEMGQEVTMRCQPILGHNTVFWYRQTMMQGLELLAYFRNRAPLDDSGMPKDRFSAEMPDATLATLKIQPSEPRDSAVYFCASGSSPGQGRGNEQFFGPGTRLTVL.

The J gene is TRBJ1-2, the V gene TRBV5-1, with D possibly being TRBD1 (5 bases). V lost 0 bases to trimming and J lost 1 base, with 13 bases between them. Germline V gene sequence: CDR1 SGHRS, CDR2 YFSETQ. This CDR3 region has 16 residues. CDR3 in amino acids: CASSLGDGQYNYGYTF. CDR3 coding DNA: TGCGCCAGCAGCTTGGGGGACGGCCAATATAACTATGGCTACACCTTC.